A single sample is the source of the 15 T cell receptor beta chains below, sequenced in a study of T cell repertoires in cytomegalovirus infection (dated by TCRdb to between 2019 and 2020). Sequenced on an Illumina HiSeq 1500. TCRdb trimmed public reads at Q25 via fastp, called clones via MiXCR and kept in-frame beta chains. Rows with a matching CDR3 protein are joined into one entry that keeps the most common DNA and genes. The sample includes 250,000 to 300,000 distinct CDR3 sequences, with approximately 9.2% observed a single time. Of the sample, more than 13% falls within the top ten clones. The sequencing sample was made of PBMCs. The receptors shown here come from a human donor in good health (CMV status not recorded). Some clones in this sample may be carry-over from other donors' samples.

The sample holds many counts of this clonotype. The chain couples TRBV7-2 to TRBJ2-3; no clear D. Trimming took off 5 bases at V and 0 bases at J, with 9 bases between the two ends. The CDR3 spans 14 residues. Germline-derived CDR1 and CDR2 are SGHTA and FQGNSA. The DNA of the CDR3 is TGTGCCAGCAGCACATCTAGGAGCACAGATACGCAGTATTTT. It translates to CASSTSRSTDTQYF.

The CDR3 bases are TGTGCCAGCAGCTTGGCACCACCGGGACTAGGTTCATACGAGCAGTACTTC. Translation gives CASSLAPPGLGSYEQYF. This rearrangement joins TRBV7-2 to TRBJ2-7, with 8 bases matching TRBD2. This CDR3 spans 17 amino acids. The V and J ends lost 3 bases and 4 bases, in that order; junction bases with no gene match: 14. The germline V gene encodes CDR1 SGHTA and CDR2 FQGNSA.

This clonotype appeared many times. The rearrangement joins TRBV10-2 to TRBJ2-7, with 8 bases that match TRBD1. CDR3 length equals 14 residues. The germline V gene encodes CDR1 WSHSY and CDR2 SAAADI. V trimming: 3 bases; J trimming: 6 bases; junction bases outside the gene matches: 7. The CDR3 DNA reads as TGCGCCAGCAGTGATGGCAGGGGGCGATTCGAGCAGTACTTC. It translates to CASSDGRGRFEQYF.

Ten or more counts support this clonotype. This chain connects TRBV7-2 to TRBJ1-1; 7 bases are shared with TRBD1. CDR1 and CDR2 from the germline V gene are SGHTA and FQGNSA. The CDR3 has 18 amino acids. After removal of 5 bases from V and 0 bases from J, the junction contained 15 bases not matched to a gene. The CDR3 protein is CASSPPPGTARMNTEAFF. The CDR3 bases are TGTGCCAGCAGCCCCCCGCCCGGGACAGCCAGAATGAACACTGAAGCTTTCTTT.

This clonotype was detected ten times or more. The chain combines TRBV7-2 with TRBJ1-1; 7 positions match TRBD1. Germline assignment: CDR1 SGHTA and CDR2 FQGNSA. The CDR3 sequence is 15 residues long. Trimming removed 5 bases from V and 6 bases from J; junction bases left unmatched: 12. This CDR3 reads CASSRLMRGQAEAFF. CDR3 bases: TGTGCCAGCAGCCGATTAATGAGGGGGCAGGCTGAAGCTTTCTTT.

In this sample, this clonotype turned up many times. The chain recombines TRBV7-8 with TRBJ1-1, with a tentative D call TRBD1 (6 bases). The CDR3 totals 16 residues. The V and J ends lost 8 bases and 1 base respectively, with 20 bases between them. Germline V CDR1 and CDR2: SGHVS, FQNEAQ. The CDR3 is CASRTDMGGPNTEAFF. In DNA, the CDR3 is TGTGCCAGCCGAACGGATATGGGGGGCCCGAACACTGAAGCTTTCTTT.

This clonotype was observed a handful of times. The J gene is TRBJ2-3, the V gene TRBV29-1, with 9 bases that match TRBD2. V shed 6 bases and J 0 bases; nucleotides not matched to a gene: 7. Germline V lookup: CDR1 SQVTM, CDR2 ANQGSEA. The CDR3 extends over 15 amino acids. CDR3 loop: CSVERLAASTDTQYF. The CDR3 region has the DNA TGCAGCGTAGAGAGACTAGCGGCTAGCACAGATACGCAGTATTTT.

This clonotype was picked up a small number of times. The chain combines TRBV12-3 or TRBV12-4 with TRBJ2-1, with 7 bases fitting TRBD2. V was clipped by 2 bases and J by 6 bases; unmatched bases: 4. This CDR3 has 14 residues. The CDR3 reads CASSLSGVGNEQFF. The DNA for the CDR3 is TGTGCCAGCAGTTTAAGCGGGGTCGGCAATGAGCAGTTCTTC.

In its sample, this clonotype was seen a few times. This chain links TRBV29-1 with TRBJ2-5; D ambiguous. Germline V gene sequence: CDR1 SQVTM, CDR2 ANQGSEA. Trimming removed 5 bases from V and 2 bases from J, with 9 bases in between. The CDR3 is 12 amino acids. This CDR3 is CSVKVVQETQYF. In DNA, the CDR3 is TGCAGCGTTAAGGTGGTGCAAGAGACCCAGTACTTC.

The chain has TRBV5-5 and TRBJ2-2, with D perhaps TRBD2 (6 bases). V dropped 2 bases and J dropped 7 bases, with 12 bases sitting between them. Germline CDR1 reads SGHKS; CDR2 reads YYEKEE (reference sequence). The CDR3 is 14 residues long. The chain's CDR3 is CASSFGGTIGELFF. CDR3 DNA sequence: TGTGCCAGCAGCTTCGGGGGAACCATCGGGGAGCTGTTTTTT.

This clonotype came up a few times. The chain has TRBV29-1 and TRBJ1-1; D perhaps matches TRBD1 (5 bases). The V gene lost 8 bases and the J gene lost 3 bases, with 10 bases spanning the gap. The germline V gene has CDR1 SQVTM and CDR2 ANQGSEA. CDR3 length: 11 amino acids. The CDR3 coding sequence is TGCAGCTTTAGGGACCACACTGAAGCTTTCTTT. Translation gives CSFRDHTEAFF.

Many counts were recorded for this clonotype. The chain employs TRBV7-2 and TRBJ2-3; D remains unclear. Germline V gene data show CDR1 as SGHTA and CDR2 as FQGNSA. V gave up 5 bases and J gave up 4 bases, with 13 bases separating them. The CDR3 runs 14 residues. Here the CDR3 DNA reads TGTGCCAGCAGCCCAAGCCTCCCCCCAGATACGCAGTATTTT. Translating gives CASSPSLPPDTQYF.

In this sample, this clonotype turned up many times. The rearrangement links TRBV7-2 to TRBJ1-2; D not resolved. The CDR3 loop spans 13 amino acids. The ends were cut back, 5 bases at V and 4 bases at J, with 11 bases in the middle. The germline V gene has CDR1 SGHTA and CDR2 FQGNSA. The CDR3 DNA follows: TGTGCCAGCAGCCCCCAACCGGGCTATGGCTACACCTTC. The encoded protein is CASSPQPGYGYTF.

As regards this clonotype: A much larger clonotype is one base distant, so this may be a read error. The CDR3 end shows no conserved phenylalanine or tryptophan, and so a read error is likely. This chain links TRBV11-2 with TRBJ2-7, with D unresolved. V dropped 0 bases and J dropped 3 bases, with 9 bases sitting between them. Germline lookup yields CDR1 SGHAT and CDR2 FQNNGV. The CDR3 sequence is 14 residues long. The CDR3 nucleotides are TGTGCCAGCAGCTTAGACACCCGTGGCTACGAGCAGTACTCC. Its protein product is CASSLDTRGYEQYS.

This clonotype was picked up many times. J is TRBJ1-2 and V is TRBV12-3 or TRBV12-4; D unclear. This CDR3 is 14 amino acids long. Trimming took 4 bases from V and 2 from J, leaving 11 bases between them. In DNA form, the CDR3 reads TGTGCCAGCAGTTCCTGGACGGTCAACTATGGCTACACCTTC. This gives the protein CASSSWTVNYGYTF.